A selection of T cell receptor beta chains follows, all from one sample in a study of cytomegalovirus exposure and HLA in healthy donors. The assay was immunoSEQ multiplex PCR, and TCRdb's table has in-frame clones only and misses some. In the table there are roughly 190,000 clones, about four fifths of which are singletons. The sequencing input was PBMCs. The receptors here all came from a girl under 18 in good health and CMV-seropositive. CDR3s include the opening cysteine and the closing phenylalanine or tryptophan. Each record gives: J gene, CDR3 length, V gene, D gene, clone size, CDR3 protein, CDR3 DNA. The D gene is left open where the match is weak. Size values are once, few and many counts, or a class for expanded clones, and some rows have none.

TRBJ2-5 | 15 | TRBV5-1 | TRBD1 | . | CASSLGDRDQETQYF | TGCGCCAGCAGCTTGGGGGACAGGGACCAAGAGACCCAGTACTTC
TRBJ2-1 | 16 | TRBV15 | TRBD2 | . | CATSREGGGALDEQFF | TGTGCCACCAGCAGAGAGGGGGGGGGAGCCCTCGATGAGCAGTTCTTC
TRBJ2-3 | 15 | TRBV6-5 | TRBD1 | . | CASSTQGAGGDTQYF | TGTGCCAGCAGTACACAGGGGGCCGGTGGAGATACGCAGTATTTT
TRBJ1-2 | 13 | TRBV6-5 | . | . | CASSQTGGFGYTF | TGTGCCAGCAGCCAAACGGGGGGCTTTGGCTACACCTTC
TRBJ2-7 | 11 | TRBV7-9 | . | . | CASSFRYEQYF | TGTGCCAGCAGCTTCAGGTACGAGCAGTACTTC
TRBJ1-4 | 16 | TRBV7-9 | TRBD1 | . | CASSSRQGAPNEKLFF | TGTGCCAGCAGCTCGCGACAGGGGGCCCCTAATGAAAAACTGTTTTTT
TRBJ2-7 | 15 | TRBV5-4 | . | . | CASSPQRGSSYEQYF | TGTGCCAGCAGCCCCCAACGGGGGAGCTCCTACGAGCAGTACTTC
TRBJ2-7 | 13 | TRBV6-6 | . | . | CASSQGQNYEQYF | TGTGCCAGCAGCCAGGGACAAAACTACGAGCAGTACTTC
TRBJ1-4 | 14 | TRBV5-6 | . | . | CASSLNGKGEKLFF | TGTGCCAGCAGCTTGAACGGGAAAGGAGAAAAACTGTTTTTT
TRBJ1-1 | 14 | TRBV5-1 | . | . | CASSRNTIGTEAFF | TGCGCCAGCAGCCGGAATACTATAGGCACTGAAGCTTTCTTT
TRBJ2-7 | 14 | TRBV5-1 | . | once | CASSLGQDTGEQYF | TGCGCCAGCAGCTTGGGACAGGACACGGGTGAGCAGTACTTC
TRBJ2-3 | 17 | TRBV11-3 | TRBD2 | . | CASSLEGLAGGSDTQYF | TGTGCCAGCAGCTTAGAGGGCCTAGCGGGGGGGTCCGATACGCAGTATTTT
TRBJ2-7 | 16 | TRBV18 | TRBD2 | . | CASSPPGLAGGGEQYF | TGTGCCAGCTCACCACCGGGACTAGCGGGGGGCGGTGAGCAGTACTTC
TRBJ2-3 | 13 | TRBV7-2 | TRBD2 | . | CASSLGTRDTQYF | TGTGCCAGCAGCCTCGGGACTAGAGATACGCAGTATTTT
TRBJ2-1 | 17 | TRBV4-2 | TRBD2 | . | CASSHETSGGPYNEQFF | TGTGCCAGCAGCCATGAAACTAGCGGGGGGCCCTACAATGAGCAGTTCTTC
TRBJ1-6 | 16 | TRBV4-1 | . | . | CASSPGLNSYNSPLHF | TGCGCCAGCAGCCCCGGACTGAACTCCTATAATTCACCCCTCCACTTT
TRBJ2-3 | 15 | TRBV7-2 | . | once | CASSFSAGTTDTQYF | TGTGCCAGCAGCTTTTCCGCGGGGACCACAGATACGCAGTATTTT
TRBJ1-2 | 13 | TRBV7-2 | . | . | CASSFGQSYGYTF | TGTGCCAGCAGCTTCGGACAAAGCTATGGCTACACCTTC
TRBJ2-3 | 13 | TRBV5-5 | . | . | CASSEWGRVTQYF | TGTGCCAGCAGCGAATGGGGCCGTGTGACGCAGTATTTT
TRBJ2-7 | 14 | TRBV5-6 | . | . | CASSSNPVSYEQYF | TGTGCCAGCAGCTCTAATCCTGTCTCCTACGAGCAGTACTTC
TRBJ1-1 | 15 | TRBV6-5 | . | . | CASSYSLSVNTEAFF | TGTGCCAGCAGTTACTCTTTGTCAGTAAACACTGAAGCTTTCTTT
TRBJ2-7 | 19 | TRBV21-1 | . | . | CASSSAKKTERTGVGEQYF | TGTGCCAGCAGCAGCGCTAAGAAAACAGAGAGGACAGGGGTCGGCGAGCAGTACTTC
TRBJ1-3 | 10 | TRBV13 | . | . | CASILNTIYF | TGTGCCAGCATACTAAACACCATATATTTT
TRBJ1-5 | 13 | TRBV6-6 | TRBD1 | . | CASSETGVQPQHF | TGTGCCAGCAGTGAGACAGGGGTACAGCCCCAGCATTTT
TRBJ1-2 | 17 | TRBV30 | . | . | CAWSVPGRATANYGYTF | TGTGCCTGGAGTGTACCGGGCAGGGCCACAGCTAACTATGGCTACACCTTC
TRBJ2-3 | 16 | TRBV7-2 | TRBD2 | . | CASSPYVGGGTDTQYF | TGTGCCAGCAGCCCCTACGTCGGGGGGGGGACAGATACGCAGTATTTT
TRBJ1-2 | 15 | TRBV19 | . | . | CASSIGTRGIYGYTF | TGTGCCAGTAGTATAGGGACCAGGGGAATCTATGGCTACACCTTC
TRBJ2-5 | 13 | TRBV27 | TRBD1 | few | CASSNRGEETQYF | TGTGCCAGCAGCAACAGGGGAGAAGAGACCCAGTACTTC
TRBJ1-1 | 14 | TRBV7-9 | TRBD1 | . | CASSSDRGLPGAFF | TGTGCCAGCAGCTCGGACAGGGGTCTACCTGGGGCTTTCTTT
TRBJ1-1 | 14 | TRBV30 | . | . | CAWSVGPEDTEAFF | TGTGCCTGGAGTGTAGGCCCGGAGGACACTGAAGCTTTCTTT
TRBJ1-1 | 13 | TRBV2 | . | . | CASGGRGGTEAFF | TGTGCCAGCGGAGGGCGGGGGGGCACTGAAGCTTTCTTT
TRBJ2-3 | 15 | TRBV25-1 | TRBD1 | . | CASSEPYRGTDTQYF | TGTGCCAGCAGTGAACCTTACAGGGGGACAGATACGCAGTATTTT
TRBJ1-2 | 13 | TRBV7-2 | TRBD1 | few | CASSLRGQQGYTF | TGTGCCAGCAGCTTACGGGGACAGCAGGGCTACACCTTC
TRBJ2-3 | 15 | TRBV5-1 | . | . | CASSLSGLSTDTQYF | TGCGCCAGCAGCTTGTCGGGGTTAAGCACAGATACGCAGTATTTT
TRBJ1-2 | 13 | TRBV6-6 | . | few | CASGRSGAYGYTF | TGTGCCAGCGGTCGGAGCGGAGCCTATGGCTACACCTTC
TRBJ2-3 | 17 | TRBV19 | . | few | CATRSRWETGLGDTQYF | TGTGCCACCCGTAGTCGATGGGAAACAGGGTTGGGAGATACGCAGTATTTT
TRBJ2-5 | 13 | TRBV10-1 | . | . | CASSASDQETQYF | TGCGCCAGCAGTGCCTCTGACCAAGAGACCCAGTACTTC
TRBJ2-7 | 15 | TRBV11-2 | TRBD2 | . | CASSSQGGGRYEQYF | TGTGCCAGCAGCTCCCAGGGCGGGGGACGGTACGAGCAGTACTTC
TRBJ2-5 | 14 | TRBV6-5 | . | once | CASSANGVRETQYF | TGTGCCAGCTCGGCCAACGGGGTACGAGAGACCCAGTACTTC
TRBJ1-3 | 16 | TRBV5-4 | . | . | CASSTGLLNSGNTIYF | TGTGCCAGCAGTACGGGACTGCTGAACTCTGGAAACACCATATATTTT
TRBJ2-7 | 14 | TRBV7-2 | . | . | CASSLGGRGYEQYF | TGTGCCAGCAGCTTAGGCGGCAGGGGTTACGAGCAGTACTTC
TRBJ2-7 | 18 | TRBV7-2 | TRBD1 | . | CASSPRSPGAGGAYEQYF | TGTGCCAGCAGCCCCCGTAGCCCCGGAGCAGGGGGCGCCTACGAGCAGTACTTC
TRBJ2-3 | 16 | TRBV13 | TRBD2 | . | CASSLRSGGGSDTQYF | TGTGCCAGCAGCTTACGGAGCGGGGGCGGTTCCGATACGCAGTATTTT
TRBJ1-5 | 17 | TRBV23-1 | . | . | CASSQNKLNDSNQPQHF | TGCGCCAGCAGTCAAAACAAACTAAATGATAGCAATCAGCCCCAGCATTTT
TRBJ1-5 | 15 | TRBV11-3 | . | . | CASSLGGHRNQPQHF | TGTGCCAGCAGCTTAGGGGGACATCGCAATCAGCCCCAGCATTTT
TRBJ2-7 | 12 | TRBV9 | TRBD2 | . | CASSGGGSEQYF | TGTGCCAGCAGCGGCGGGGGTAGCGAGCAGTACTTC
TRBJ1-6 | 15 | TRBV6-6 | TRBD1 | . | CASTSHRDRGTPLHF | TGTGCCAGCACTAGCCACCGGGACAGGGGCACACCCCTCCACTTT
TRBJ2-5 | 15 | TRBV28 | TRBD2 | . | CASAAGGAYSETQYF | TGTGCCAGCGCGGCCGGGGGGGCATATTCGGAGACCCAGTACTTC
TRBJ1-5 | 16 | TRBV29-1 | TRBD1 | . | CSVEQRDRFGNQPQHF | TGCAGCGTTGAACAGAGGGACAGGTTTGGCAATCAGCCCCAGCATTTT
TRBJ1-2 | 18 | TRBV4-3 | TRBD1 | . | CASSHASNGTGKDYGYTF | TGCGCCAGCAGCCATGCATCGAACGGGACAGGGAAGGACTATGGCTACACCTTC
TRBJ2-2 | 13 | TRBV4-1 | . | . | CASSQDWPGELFF | TGCGCCAGCAGCCAAGATTGGCCCGGGGAGCTGTTTTTT
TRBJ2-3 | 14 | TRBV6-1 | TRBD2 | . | CASSQTSATNTQYF | TGTGCCAGCAGCCAGACTAGCGCTACGAATACGCAGTATTTT
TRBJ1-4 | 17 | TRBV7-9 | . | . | CSSSLKAGVATNEKLFF | TGTTCCAGCAGCCTAAAGGCGGGGGTAGCAACTAATGAAAAACTGTTTTTT
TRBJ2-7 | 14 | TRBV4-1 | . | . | CASSHPRTVYEQYF | TGCGCCAGCAGCCACCCTAGGACAGTCTACGAGCAGTACTTC
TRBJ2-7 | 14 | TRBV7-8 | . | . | CASSLAGEPYEQYF | TGTGCCAGCAGCTTAGCAGGGGAACCCTACGAGCAGTACTTC